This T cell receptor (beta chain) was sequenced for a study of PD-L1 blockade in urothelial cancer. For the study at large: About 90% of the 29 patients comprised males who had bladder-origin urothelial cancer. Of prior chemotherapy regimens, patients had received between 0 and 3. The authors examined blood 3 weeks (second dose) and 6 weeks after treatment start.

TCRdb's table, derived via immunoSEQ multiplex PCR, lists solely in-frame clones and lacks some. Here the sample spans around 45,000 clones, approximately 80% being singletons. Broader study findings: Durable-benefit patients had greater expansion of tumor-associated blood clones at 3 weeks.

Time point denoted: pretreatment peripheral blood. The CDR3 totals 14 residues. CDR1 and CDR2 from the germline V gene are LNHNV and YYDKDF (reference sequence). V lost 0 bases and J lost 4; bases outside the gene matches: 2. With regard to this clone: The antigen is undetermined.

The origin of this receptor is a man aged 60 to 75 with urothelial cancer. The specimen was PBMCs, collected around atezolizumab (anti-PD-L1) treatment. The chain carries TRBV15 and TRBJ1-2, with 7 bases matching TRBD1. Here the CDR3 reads CATSREGTAYGYTF. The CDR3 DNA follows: TGTGCCACCAGCAGAGAAGGGACAGCCTATGGCTACACCTTC. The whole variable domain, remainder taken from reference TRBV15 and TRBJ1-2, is DAMVIQNPRYQVTQFGKPVTLSCSQTLNHNVMYWYQQKSSQAPKLLFHYYDKDFNNEADTPDNFQSRRPNTSFCFLDIRSPGLGDTAMYLCATSREGTAYGYTFGSGTRLTVV.